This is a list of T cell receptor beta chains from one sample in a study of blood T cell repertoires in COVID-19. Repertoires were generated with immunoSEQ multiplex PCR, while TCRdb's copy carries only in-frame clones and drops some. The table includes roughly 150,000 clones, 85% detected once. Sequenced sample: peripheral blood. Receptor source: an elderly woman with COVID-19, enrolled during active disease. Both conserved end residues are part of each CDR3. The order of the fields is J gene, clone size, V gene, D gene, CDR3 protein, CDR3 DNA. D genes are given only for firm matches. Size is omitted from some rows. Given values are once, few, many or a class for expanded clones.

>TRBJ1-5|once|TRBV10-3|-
CAIGFGGGQPQHF
TGTGCCATCGGTTTTGGGGGCGGTCAGCCCCAGCATTTT
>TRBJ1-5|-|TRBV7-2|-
CASTSLPNQPQHF
TGTGCCAGCACCTCCCTACCCAATCAGCCCCAGCATTTT
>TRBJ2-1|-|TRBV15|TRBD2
CATSRAGIAGDKEQFF
TGTGCCACCAGCAGAGCTGGAATAGCGGGAGATAAGGAGCAGTTCTTC
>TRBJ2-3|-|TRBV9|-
CASGRVGGADTQYF
TGTGCCAGCGGGCGGGTCGGTGGCGCAGATACGCAGTATTTT
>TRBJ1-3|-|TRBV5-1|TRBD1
CASSSRTGGNTIYF
TGCGCCAGCAGCTCCAGGACAGGAGGAAACACCATATATTTT
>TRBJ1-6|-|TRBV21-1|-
CASSKWTGTLVKDSPLHF
TGTGCCAGCAGCAAGTGGACAGGGACGCTGGTAAAGGATTCACCCCTCCACTTT
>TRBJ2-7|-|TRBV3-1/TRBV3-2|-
CASSSLTGAYEQYF
TGTGCCAGCAGCTCACTGACAGGAGCATACGAGCAGTACTTC
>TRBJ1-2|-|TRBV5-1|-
CASSLNPGEGSYGYTF
TGCGCCAGCAGCTTGAATCCGGGGGAGGGTAGCTATGGCTACACCTTC
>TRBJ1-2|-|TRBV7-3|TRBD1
CASSPQGADPYGYTF
TGTGCCAGCAGCCCACAGGGGGCCGACCCTTATGGCTACACCTTC
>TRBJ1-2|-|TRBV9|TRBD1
CASSAIGDRGLGYTF
TGTGCCAGCAGCGCCATAGGGGACAGGGGGCTGGGCTACACCTTC
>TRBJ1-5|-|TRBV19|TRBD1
CASRSPGQGLILGQPQHF
TGTGCCAGCCGATCTCCGGGACAGGGGTTAATTTTGGGGCAGCCCCAGCATTTT
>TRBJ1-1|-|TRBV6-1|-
CASSEPPIGAFF
TGTGCCAGCAGTGAACCCCCAATCGGAGCTTTCTTT
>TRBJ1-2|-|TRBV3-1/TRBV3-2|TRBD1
CASRIGTGAYGYTF
TGTGCCAGCAGAATTGGGACAGGGGCCTATGGCTACACCTTC
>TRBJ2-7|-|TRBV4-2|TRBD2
CASSTLAGGLYEQYF
TGTGCCAGCAGCACCCTAGCGGGGGGGCTCTACGAGCAGTACTTC
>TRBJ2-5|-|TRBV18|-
CASSPGAQETQYF
TGTGCCAGCTCACCAGGGGCCCAAGAGACCCAGTACTTC
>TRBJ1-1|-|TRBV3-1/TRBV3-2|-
CASSQDRGRTEAFF
TGTGCCAGCAGCCAAGACAGAGGCCGCACTGAAGCTTTCTTT
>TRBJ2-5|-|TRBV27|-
CASSPGAAQETQYF
TGTGCCAGCAGCCCAGGGGCAGCCCAAGAGACCCAGTACTTC
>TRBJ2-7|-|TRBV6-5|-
CASSYTYRAPYEQYF
TGTGCCAGCAGTTACACGTACAGGGCGCCCTACGAGCAGTACTTC
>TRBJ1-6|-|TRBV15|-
CATSRVSGALHF
TGTGCCACCAGCAGAGTGTCGGGAGCCCTCCACTTT
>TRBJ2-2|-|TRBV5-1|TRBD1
CASSAGQGTGELFF
TGCGCCAGCAGCGCGGGACAGGGGACCGGGGAGCTGTTTTTT
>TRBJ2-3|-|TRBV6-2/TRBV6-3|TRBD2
CASSYTGTSGTDTQYF
TGTGCCAGCAGTTACACCGGGACTAGCGGCACAGATACGCAGTATTTT
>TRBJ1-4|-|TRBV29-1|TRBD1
CSVKGGQGYEKLFF
TGCAGCGTTAAGGGGGGACAGGGTTATGAAAAACTGTTTTTT
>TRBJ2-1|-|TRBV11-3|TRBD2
CASSLSGLAHIEQFF
TGTGCCAGCAGCTTATCTGGACTAGCCCACATTGAGCAGTTCTTC
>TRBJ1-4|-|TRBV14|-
CASSQAGRGTNEKLFF
TGTGCCAGCAGCCAAGCAGGGCGGGGAACTAATGAAAAACTGTTTTTT
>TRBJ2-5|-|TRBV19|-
CASSDSVGKETQYF
TGTGCCAGTAGCGATAGCGTAGGTAAAGAGACCCAGTACTTC
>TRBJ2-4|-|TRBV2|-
CASSEARQANIQYF
TGTGCCAGCAGTGAAGCTAGGCAGGCAAACATTCAGTACTTC
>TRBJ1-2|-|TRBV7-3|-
CASSLTLRDGYTF
TGTGCCAGCAGCTTAACGCTTCGAGATGGCTACACCTTC
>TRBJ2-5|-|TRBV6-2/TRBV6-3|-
CASSFNTLARARTQETQYF
TGTGCCAGCAGTTTCAACACCCTTGCTAGAGCCCGTACGCAAGAGACCCAGTACTTC
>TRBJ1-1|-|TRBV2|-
CASSWGGGNTEAFF
TGTGCCAGCAGTTGGGGGGGAGGGAACACTGAAGCTTTCTTT
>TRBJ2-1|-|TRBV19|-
CASSPPGSSINEQFF
TGTGCCAGTAGCCCCCCGGGGTCCTCCATCAATGAGCAGTTCTTC
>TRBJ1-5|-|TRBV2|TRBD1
CASGGTGNQPQHF
TGTGCCAGCGGCGGGACAGGGAATCAGCCCCAGCATTTT
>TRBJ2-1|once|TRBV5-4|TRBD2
CASSSSSGRAHEQFF
TGTGCCAGCAGCTCCTCTAGCGGGAGGGCTCATGAGCAGTTCTTC
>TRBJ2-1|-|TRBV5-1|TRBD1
CASSLGQGIDEQFF
TGCGCCAGCAGCTTGGGACAGGGGATCGATGAGCAGTTCTTC
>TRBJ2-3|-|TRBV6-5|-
CASSYSHPSTDTQYF
TGTGCCAGCAGTTACTCCCACCCCAGTACAGATACGCAGTATTTT
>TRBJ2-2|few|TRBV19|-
CASSIGAVNTGELFF
TGTGCCAGTAGTATAGGGGCAGTAAACACCGGGGAGCTGTTTTTT
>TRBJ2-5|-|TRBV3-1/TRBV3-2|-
CASSHGGETQYF
TGTGCCAGCAGCCATGGGGGGGAGACCCAGTACTTC
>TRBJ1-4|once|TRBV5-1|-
CASSFRGEEKLFF
TGCGCCAGCAGCTTCCGGGGAGAGGAAAAACTGTTTTTT
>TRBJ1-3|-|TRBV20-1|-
CSASSGYTIYF
TGCAGTGCTAGTTCGGGGTACACCATATATTTT
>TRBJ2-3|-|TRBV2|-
CASSPSSSTATQYF
TGTGCCAGCAGTCCGAGTAGCTCTACCGCTACGCAGTATTTT
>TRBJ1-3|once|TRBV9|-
CASSVGATAGSGNTIYF
TGTGCCAGCAGCGTAGGGGCCACAGCAGGCTCTGGAAACACCATATATTTT
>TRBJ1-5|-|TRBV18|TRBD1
CASSPPGTGEQPQHF
TGTGCCAGCTCACCACCGGGGACAGGAGAACAGCCCCAGCATTTT
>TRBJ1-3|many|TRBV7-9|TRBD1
CASSFQDRGPIYF
TGTGCCAGCAGCTTTCAAGACAGGGGGCCCATATATTTT
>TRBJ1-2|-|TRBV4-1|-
CASSSVPSGGYTF
TGCGCCAGCAGCTCAGTTCCCAGTGGTGGCTACACCTTC
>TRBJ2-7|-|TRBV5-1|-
CASSLVAGVYEQYF
TGCGCCAGCAGCTTGGTGGCAGGGGTCTACGAGCAGTACTTC
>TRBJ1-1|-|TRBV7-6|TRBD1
CASSPWTGGTEAFF
TGTGCCAGCAGCCCTTGGACAGGGGGCACTGAAGCTTTCTTT
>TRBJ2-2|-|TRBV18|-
CASSPRAENTGELFF
TGTGCCAGCTCACCACGAGCCGAGAACACCGGGGAGCTGTTTTTT
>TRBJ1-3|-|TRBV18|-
CASSPPTGISGNTIYF
TGTGCCAGCTCACCACCGACAGGCATCTCTGGAAACACCATATATTTT